Listed below are T cell receptor beta chains from one sample, sequenced in a study of T-cell reconstitution after alpha-beta-depleted transplantation in children. TCRdb reanalysed the PCR reads using MiXCR and keeps one entry per CDR3 protein. In the table there are 500,000 to 600,000 distinct CDR3 sequences, approximately 16% of which are singletons. The sequences come from PBMCs from the stem cell graft donor, collected from the stem cell graft. All receptors come from a human donor who donated a stem cell graft to a child with acute lymphoblastic leukemia. Both conserved end residues are trimmed from each CDR3.

TRBV20-1	TRBJ2-1	12	SVFEPRSYNEQF
TRBV5-1	TRBJ2-1	14	ASSLASGGPSNEQF
TRBV7-9	TRBJ1-1	12	ASSSPTGITEAF
TRBV29-1	TRBJ2-7	11	SVGPSNPYEQY
TRBV6-1	TRBJ2-4	13	ASSVGGAVKNIQY
TRBV6-5	TRBJ2-5	13	ASSNLEGGAGTQY
TRBV19	TRBJ2-3	14	ASSIRSSGRVDTQY
TRBV12-3/TRBV12-4	TRBJ2-7	11	ASSPRVGGSQY
TRBV2	TRBJ2-7	11	ASRGVGPYEQY
TRBV20-1	TRBJ2-7	13	SARDLGTGRHEQY
TRBV27	TRBJ2-1	10	ASRRGGNEQF
TRBV19	TRBJ2-1	12	ASSTQGQNNEQF
TRBV20-1	TRBJ2-7	12	SAISGSEVDEQY
TRBV7-9	TRBJ2-5	11	ASSLDNQETQY
TRBV18	TRBJ2-1	12	ASSPGGTYNEQF
TRBV4-1	TRBJ1-1	13	ASSQAWRGPSEAF
TRBV28	TRBJ2-7	13	ASSPPGGAIGEQY
TRBV2	TRBJ2-2	10	ASSEWTGELF
TRBV7-7	TRBJ2-1	13	ASSFDGSSYNEQF
TRBV20-1	TRBJ2-3	13	SAPSLAGLPDTQY
TRBV7-2	TRBJ1-1	15	ASSLVRAGHGRLIAF
TRBV5-1	TRBJ2-7	12	ASSSLDHIYEQY
TRBV3-1	TRBJ2-1	13	ASSRQGIRVNEQF
TRBV25-1	TRBJ1-6	16	ASSGPPRTGFRSSPLH
TRBV20-1	TRBJ2-3	10	SARDRGDAQY
TRBV4-1	TRBJ2-7	12	ASSPRQGISEQY
TRBV10-3	TRBJ2-1	10	AISDEQNEQF
TRBV29-1	TRBJ2-1	13	SVRGMGALTNEQF
TRBV20-1	TRBJ1-1	12	SAPRPGINTEAF
TRBV29-1	TRBJ2-7	12	SATGAVGTYEQY
TRBV2	TRBJ2-1	13	ASSGLTSGINEQF
TRBV4-1	TRBJ2-7	15	ASSQAPIGLPPYEQY
TRBV6-2/TRBV6-3	TRBJ2-7	14	ASSYDPWRPTYEQY